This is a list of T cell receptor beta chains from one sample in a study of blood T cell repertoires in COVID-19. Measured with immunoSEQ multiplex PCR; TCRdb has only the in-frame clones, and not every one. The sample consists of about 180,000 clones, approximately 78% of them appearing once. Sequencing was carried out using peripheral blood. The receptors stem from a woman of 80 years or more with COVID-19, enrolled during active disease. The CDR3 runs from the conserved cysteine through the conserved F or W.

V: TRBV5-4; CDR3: CASSLPRASYTEAFF
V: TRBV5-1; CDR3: CASSLLLGLAGALDTQYF
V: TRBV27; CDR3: CASSFDGKLTDTQYF
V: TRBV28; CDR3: CASSLGGGGANYGYTF
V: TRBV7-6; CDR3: CASSLRAPTGGSSTQYF
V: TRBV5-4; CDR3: CASSPGGQGNTEAFF
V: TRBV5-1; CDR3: CASSFGVGSGAGNNEQFF
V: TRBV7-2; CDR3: CASSLGRQGAGEQYF
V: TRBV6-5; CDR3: CASHTHRVDGYTF
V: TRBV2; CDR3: CASSEQGINQPQHF
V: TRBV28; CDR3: CASRFLRWGRTDTQYF
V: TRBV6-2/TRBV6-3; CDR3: CASSATSLAETQYF
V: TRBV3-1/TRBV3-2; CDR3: CASSVSPGGEQYF
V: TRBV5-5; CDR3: CASSPGYEQYF
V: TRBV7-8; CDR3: CATEGGSTYEQYF
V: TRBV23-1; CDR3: CASRRGRLLENIQYF
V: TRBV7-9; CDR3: CASSLVGGQGADNEKLFF
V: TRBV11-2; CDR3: CASSLAGPEEKLFF
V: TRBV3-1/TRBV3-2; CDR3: CASSRSGGLQETQYF
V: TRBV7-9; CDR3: CASSTSTWSTEAFF
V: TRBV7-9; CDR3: CASSPPRGAQSSYEQYF
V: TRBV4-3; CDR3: CASSQRGQPNTEAFF
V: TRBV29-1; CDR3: CSAGNSYEQYF
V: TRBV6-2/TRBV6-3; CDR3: CASSLDRDRVEDTQYF
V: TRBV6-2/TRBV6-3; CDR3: CASSYNRRVNSPLHF
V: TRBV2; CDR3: CASSGQLGETQYF
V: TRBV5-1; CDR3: CASSPGQGTSSSGNTIYF
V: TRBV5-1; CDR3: CASSPRVGEQFF
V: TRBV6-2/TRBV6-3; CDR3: CASSYYEGGVDGYTF